Following are 4 T cell receptor beta chains from one sample sequenced in a study of beta chain features in type 1 diabetes. The authors reverse transcribed all of the isolated RNA, so sequencing captured expressed TCRB transcripts. The protocol was immunoSEQ multiplex PCR, while the TCRdb copy is restricted to in-frame clones and leaves out a portion. The sample includes about 620,000 clones, roughly a sixth of them seen just once. Source material: naive CD4+ T cells from blood. All receptors derive from a man aged 18 to 30 in good health.

The V gene is TRBV6-5, the J gene TRBJ2-2; no clear D. V lost 3 bases, J lost 1 base, and 9 bases lay in between. The CDR3 has 15 amino acids. Germline V CDR1 and CDR2: MNHEY, SVGAGI. The CDR3 loop reads CASSYRSLNTGELFF. CDR3 in DNA: TGTGCCAGCAGTTATAGGTCCTTGAACACCGGGGAGCTGTTTTTT.

V and J are TRBV5-1 and TRBJ2-4; TRBD2 matches 10 bases. The ends lost 0 bases at V and 0 bases at J; junction bases unmatched: 9. Germline assignment: CDR1 SGHRS and CDR2 YFSETQ. The CDR3 is 19 amino acids. This chain's CDR3 is CASSLGTSGGVLAKNIQYF. CDR3 in DNA: TGCGCCAGCAGCTTGGGGACTAGCGGAGGGGTTCTAGCCAAAAACATTCAGTACTTC. Full variable domain (remainder filled in from reference TRBV5-1 and TRBJ2-4): KAGVTQTPRYLIKTRGQQVTLSCSPISGHRSVSWYQQTPGQGLQFLFEYFSETQRNKGNFPGRFSGRQFSNSRSEMNVSTLELGDSALYLCASSLGTSGGVLAKNIQYFGAGTRLSVL.

This clone has only a few counts. The CDR3 sequence is CASSYPPGTGDYNEQFF. CDR3 nucleotides: TGTGCCAGCAGTTACCCCCCCGGGACAGGGGACTACAATGAGCAGTTCTTC. The J gene is TRBJ2-1, the V gene TRBV7-3; TRBD1 matches at 10 bases. V shed 6 bases and J 3 bases; nucleotides not matched to a gene: 11. Germline V CDR1 and CDR2: SGHTA, FQGTGA. The CDR3 totals 17 residues.

The gene calls are TRBV5-4 and TRBJ2-1, with TRBD2 matching 8 bases. Germline-derived CDR1 and CDR2 are SGHNT and YYREEE (reference sequence). The CDR3 length is 15 residues. V lost 3 bases to trimming and J lost 2 bases; unmatched junction nucleotides: 4. The DNA for the CDR3 is TGTGCCAGCAGCTCGAGCGGGGGAGCCTACAATGAGCAGTTCTTC. Its protein is CASSSSGGAYNEQFF.